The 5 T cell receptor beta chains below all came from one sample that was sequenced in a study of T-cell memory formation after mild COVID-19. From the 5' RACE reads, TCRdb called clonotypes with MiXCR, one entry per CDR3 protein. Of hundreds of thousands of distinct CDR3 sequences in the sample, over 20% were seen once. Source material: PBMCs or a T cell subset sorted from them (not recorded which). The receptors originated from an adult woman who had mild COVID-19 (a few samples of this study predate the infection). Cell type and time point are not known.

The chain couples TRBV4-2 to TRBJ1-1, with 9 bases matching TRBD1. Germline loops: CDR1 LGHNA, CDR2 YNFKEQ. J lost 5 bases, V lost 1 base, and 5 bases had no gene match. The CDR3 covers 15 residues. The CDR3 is CASSQGDRDATEAFF. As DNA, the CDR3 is TGTGCCAGCAGCCAAGGGGACAGGGATGCGACTGAAGCTTTCTTT.

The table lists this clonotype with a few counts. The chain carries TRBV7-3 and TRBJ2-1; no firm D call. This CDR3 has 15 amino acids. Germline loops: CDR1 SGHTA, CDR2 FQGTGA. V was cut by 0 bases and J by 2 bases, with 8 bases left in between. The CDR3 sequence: CASSLTIGPYNEQFF. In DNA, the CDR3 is TGTGCCAGCAGCTTAACGATCGGGCCCTACAATGAGCAGTTCTTC.

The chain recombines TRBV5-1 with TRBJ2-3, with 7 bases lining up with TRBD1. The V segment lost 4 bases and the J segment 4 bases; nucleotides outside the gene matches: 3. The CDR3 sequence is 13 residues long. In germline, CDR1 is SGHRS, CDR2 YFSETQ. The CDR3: CASSRDRPDTQYF. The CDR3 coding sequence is TGCGCCAGCAGCCGGGACAGACCAGATACGCAGTATTTT.

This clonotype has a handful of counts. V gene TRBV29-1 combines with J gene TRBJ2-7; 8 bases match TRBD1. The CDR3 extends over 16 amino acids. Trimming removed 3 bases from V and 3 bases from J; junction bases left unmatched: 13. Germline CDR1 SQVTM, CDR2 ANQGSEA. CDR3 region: CSVERLSDRGFYEQYF. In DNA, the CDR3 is TGCAGCGTTGAGAGGTTAAGTGACAGGGGCTTCTACGAGCAGTACTTC.

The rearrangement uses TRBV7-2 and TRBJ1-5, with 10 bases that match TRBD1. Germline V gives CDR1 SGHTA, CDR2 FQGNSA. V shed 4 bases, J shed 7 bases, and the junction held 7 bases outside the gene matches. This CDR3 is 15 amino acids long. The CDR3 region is CASSSGQGGSQPQHF. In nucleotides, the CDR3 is TGTGCCAGCAGCTCCGGACAGGGGGGTTCCCAGCCCCAGCATTTT.